The TCR beta chain under discussion was sequenced for a study of T-cell reconstitution after alpha-beta-depleted transplantation in children. Unique molecular identifiers were incorporated when the TCRbeta library was constructed. TCRdb analysed the PCR reads with MiXCR anew, one entry per CDR3 protein. The sample gives 190,000 or so distinct CDR3 sequences, just under 6.5% of which show up once; roughly 4.5% is in the top ten. This clonotype was seen many times. CDR3 length: 13 amino acids. Germline lookup yields CDR1 DFQATT and CDR2 SNEGSKA (reference sequence). V was clipped by 5 bases and J by 0 bases, with 11 bases between them.

This specimen was PBMCs, taken before TCRalphabeta/CD19-depleted stem cell transplant. The receptor was derived from a girl in the first two years of life with combined immunodeficiency, due to receive a stem cell transplant. The genes are TRBV20-1 and TRBJ2-7; D not resolved. The CDR3 here is CSAWSPGSYEQYF. The CDR3 coding sequence is TGCAGTGCTTGGAGTCCGGGCTCCTACGAGCAGTACTTC.